The sequence of this TCR beta chain was determined in a study of metastatic and nonmetastatic thyroid tumors. Across the study: It was across blood and tumor or nodule tissue from malignant and benign thyroid patients that repertoires were compared.

Trimming stripped 11 bases from V and 13 bases from J, with 15 bases between. This CDR3 comprises 11 residues. Germline values: CDR1 SGHAT, CDR2 FQNNGV. Findings and limits, study-wide: When malignant thyroid tumors were compared with benign nodules, TCR beta diversity was reportedly significantly higher in the malignant tumors. This held in both blood and tumor samples.

Per the authors' pipeline: Clinicopathological groups of papillary thyroid cancer showed CDR3 differences that were used to build a distant-metastasis classifier. Using MiXCR, TCRdb reanalyzed the PCR reads. TCRdb, not the authors, supplied the V and J calls. The sample holds about 17,000 clones; 29% are singletons and the top ten take approximately 25%. No treatment had been given to any patient before thyroid surgery. Concerning this clone itself: What it binds is not known.

Sequenced input: tumor tissue. The chain uses TRBV11-2 and TRBJ1-6; no reliable D call. The clonotype comes from a male donor with papillary thyroid cancer or a benign thyroid nodule (not recorded which). Some clones in this sample may be carry-over from other donors' samples. The CDR3 DNA follows: TGTGCCTCAGCTAATTTAGGTCCCCTCCACTTT. Amino acids: CASANLGPLHF. Supplemented by reference TRBV11-2 and TRBJ1-6, the full variable domain reads EAGVAQSPRYKIIEKRQSVAFWCNPISGHATLYWYQQILGQGPKLLIQFQNNGVVDDSQLPKDRFSAERLKGVDSTLKIQPAKLEDSAVYLCASANLGPLHFGNGTRLTVT.